The sequence of this TCR beta chain was determined in a study of STAT3 mutations in large granular lymphocyte leukemia. Study details: Roughly half of the longitudinally sequenced T-LGLL patients carried detectable canonical activating STAT3 mutations.

A word on this clone: Its matching antigen is unknown.

Each sample's TCRbeta library yielded on average around 41,000 productive templates. Clones were read by immunoSEQ multiplex PCR, and TCRdb kept only the in-frame ones, dropping some. This sample carries tens of thousands of clones, about three quarters of them seen once, and the ten largest clones take around 0.44%. Trimming stripped 3 bases from V and 0 bases from J, with 8 bases between. The length of the CDR3 is 13 residues. Germline V lookup: CDR1 GTSNPN, CDR2 SVGIG (reference sequence). Study findings and constraints: Persisting codominant clonotypes may have hidden a small pathogenic clone. Every T-LGLL patient had at least one immunodominant TCRbeta clonotype. Some patients had dominant TCR clones larger than their STAT3 mutant burden.

The V call is TRBV30, the J call TRBJ1-2; D is unresolved. Sequencing input: PBMCs. The sequence came from a human donor with T large granular lymphocyte leukemia. Some clones in this sample may be carry-over from other donors' samples. CDR3 residues: CAWSGSSNYGYTF. The DNA of the CDR3 is TGTGCCTGGAGCGGGTCCTCTAACTATGGCTACACCTTC.